A single sample is the source of the 27 T cell receptor beta chains below, sequenced in a study of blood T cells in healthy people across ages. A second roughly 6 to 12 cycle PCR used barcoded and J-beta primers. TCRdb ran MiXCR on the 5' RACE reads and lists one entry per CDR3 protein. The profile shows approximately 580,000 distinct CDR3 sequences, around 24% of them singletons. This sample also appeared in a second study, on T cells of mothers and their children.

Input material: blood. Receptors originate from a boy aged 5-17 years in good health.

This clonotype has just a few counts. This rearrangement joins TRBV5-1 to TRBJ2-5, with TRBD2 identical over 7 bases. V was clipped by 2 bases and J by 2 bases; unmatched bases: 6. Germline V gives CDR1 SGHRS, CDR2 YFSETQ. This CDR3 is built from 15 residues. CDR3 in DNA: TGCGCCAGCAGCTTACCCCTAGCGGTTCAAGAGACCCAGTACTTC. Translated, it gives CASSLPLAVQETQYF.

This clonotype turned up a few times. The V and J genes are TRBV24-1 and TRBJ1-1; D not resolved. The germline CDR1 and CDR2 sequences are KGHDR and SFDVKD. The V gene lost 3 bases and the J gene lost 0 bases, with 7 bases spanning the gap. CDR3 length equals 14 residues. The CDR3, as DNA: TGTGCCACCAGTGATGACGGATTGAACACTGAAGCTTTCTTT. Residues: CATSDDGLNTEAFF.

Comments on this clonotype: A read error may explain this, as a much larger clone is one base away. No conserved phenylalanine or tryptophan is present at the end of the CDR3, so a read error is the likely explanation. The rearrangement joins TRBV4-3 to TRBJ2-3; D is unresolved. The CDR3 spans 14 residues. V was cut by 3 bases and J by 4 bases, with 11 bases left in between. Germline CDR1 LGHNA, CDR2 YSLEER. In DNA form, the CDR3 reads TGCGCCAGCAGCCAGGGGATACACGCAGATACGCAGTATTCT. This encodes CASSQGIHADTQYS.

This clonotype has a handful of counts. The chain carries TRBV7-9 and TRBJ1-2; the D is unclear. Germline V CDR1 and CDR2: SEHNR, FQNEAQ (reference sequence). The V end was cut by 0 bases, the J end by 6 bases, with 11 bases between. This CDR3 has 14 residues. CDR3 residues: CASSLAQYPDGYTF. CDR3 in DNA: TGTGCCAGCAGCTTAGCGCAGTACCCAGATGGCTACACCTTC.

J is TRBJ2-2 and V is TRBV3-1; the D is unclear. V was pared by 4 bases and J by 5 bases, with 8 bases between. This CDR3 is 13 amino acids long. CDR1 and CDR2 (germline): LGHDT, YNNKEL (reference sequence). The CDR3 sequence is CASSPFETGELFF. In nucleotides, the CDR3 is TGTGCCAGCAGCCCCTTTGAAACCGGGGAGCTGTTTTTT.

This clonotype was observed once. The chain is built from TRBV5-1 and TRBJ1-2, with TRBD1 matching over 7 bases. The length of the CDR3 is 16 residues. CDR1 is SGHRS and CDR2 is YFSETQ in the germline V gene. V lost 4 bases, J lost 0 bases, and 9 bases stayed unmatched. DNA for the CDR3: TGCGCCAGCAGCCTACCTAAGACAGGGTCTAACTATGGCTACACCTTC. This sequence encodes CASSLPKTGSNYGYTF. The full variable domain, in which reference TRBV5-1 and TRBJ1-2 provide the parts outside the CDR3, is KAGVTQTPRYLIKTRGQQVTLSCSPISGHRSVSWYQQTPGQGLQFLFEYFSETQRNKGNFPGRFSGRQFSNSRSEMNVSTLELGDSALYLCASSLPKTGSNYGYTFGSGTRLTVV.

This clonotype was detected many times. The rearrangement links TRBV11-2 to TRBJ1-1, with 7 bases that match TRBD1. Germline trimming cut 5 bases from V and 5 bases from J; bases unmatched to any gene: 8. CDR3 length equals 14 residues. CDR1 is SGHAT, CDR2 FQNNGV, per germline. The CDR3 DNA sequence: TGTGCCAGCAGCCTGGACAGGAGGGGGACTGAAGCTTTCTTT. Its translation is CASSLDRRGTEAFF.

This clonotype turned up a few times. V is TRBV5-1 and J is TRBJ1-1, with no clear D. Germline V gene lookup returns CDR1 SGHRS and CDR2 YFSETQ. The length of the CDR3 is 15 residues. Trimming stripped 3 bases from V and 4 bases from J, with 16 bases between. The DNA for the CDR3 is TGCGCCAGCAGCTCCGGGTCGGGAGGCCTCACTGAAGCTTTCTTT. This sequence encodes CASSSGSGGLTEAFF.

V is TRBV5-1 and J is TRBJ2-7; 8 positions agree with TRBD1. Germline assignment: CDR1 SGHRS and CDR2 YFSETQ. V shed 3 bases and J 0 bases; nucleotides not matched to a gene: 8. The CDR3 has 16 amino acids. DNA for the CDR3: TGCGCCAGCAGCTGGCGGGACAGGCAACTCTCCTACGAGCAGTACTTC. It encodes CASSWRDRQLSYEQYF.

The chain has TRBV3-1 and TRBJ2-5; TRBD2 aligns across 14 bases. With 4 bases clipped from V and 1 base from J, the junction kept 8 bases outside the gene matches. This CDR3 contains 18 residues. Germline V lookup: CDR1 LGHDT, CDR2 YNNKEL (reference sequence). In nucleotides, the CDR3 is TGTGCCAGCAGCCCGGGACTAGCGGGAGTTGTTCCCCAAGAGACCCAGTACTTC. Its translation: CASSPGLAGVVPQETQYF.

V is TRBV28 and J is TRBJ2-3; 10 positions match TRBD2. J gave up 2 bases and V 7 bases, and 12 bases lay outside the gene matches. CDR3 size: 17 residues. Germline CDR1 is MDHEN and CDR2 is SYDVKM. This CDR3 is CASTSPGLAAYTDTQYF. The CDR3 DNA follows: TGTGCCAGCACCTCCCCTGGACTAGCGGCCTACACAGATACGCAGTATTTT.

Comment on this clonotype: A read error may produce the germline difference seen at one junction end. The J gene is TRBJ1-2, the V gene TRBV29-1; tentatively, D is TRBD1 (5 bases). The CDR3 is 11 amino acids. CDR1 SQVTM and CDR2 ANQGSEA come from the germline V gene. The CDR3, as DNA: TGCAGTGTTGCTCCCGGGGGATACTACACCTTC. Protein product: CSVAPGGYYTF.

This clonotype was detected a few times. This rearrangement joins TRBV4-3 to TRBJ2-5; D ambiguous. This CDR3 region has 13 residues. Trimming stripped 0 bases from V and 1 base from J, with 3 bases between. Per the germline V gene, CDR1 is LGHNA and CDR2 is YSLEER. The CDR3, as DNA: TGCGCCAGCAGCCAAGAGCCCCAAGAGACCCAGTACTTC. It codes for CASSQEPQETQYF.

The gene calls are TRBV19 and TRBJ1-2, with 7 bases fitting TRBD1. V gave up 6 bases and J gave up 4 bases; unmatched junction bases: 8. This CDR3 is built from 14 residues. Germline lookup yields CDR1 LNHDA and CDR2 SQIVND (reference sequence). The CDR3 spells CASRIGQGGYGYTF. CDR3 DNA sequence: TGTGCCAGTAGAATTGGCCAGGGGGGCTATGGCTACACCTTC.

This clonotype was observed a handful of times. The J gene is TRBJ2-5, the V gene TRBV18; perhaps TRBD2 as D (7 bases). The J call may be incorrect, as the DNA end agrees better with TRBJ2-1. Germline loops: CDR1 KGHSH, CDR2 LQKENI. The CDR3 is 15 amino acids. In DNA form, the CDR3 reads TGTGCCAGCTCAGCGACGGGGGGCATTTACAATGAGCAGTTCTTC. It encodes CASSATGGIYNEQFF.

The genes are TRBV20-1 and TRBJ1-1; D not resolved. This CDR3 has 13 residues. V was shortened by 0 bases and J by 4 bases, with 9 bases between the two germline ends. CDR1 is DFQATT and CDR2 is SNEGSKA in the germline V gene (reference sequence). The chain's CDR3 is CSARDRGSTEAFF. DNA of the CDR3: TGCAGTGCTAGAGATCGGGGATCCACTGAAGCTTTCTTT.

This clonotype showed up just a few times. This chain uses TRBV27 with TRBJ2-1; D may be TRBD2 (5 bases). V gave up 2 bases and J gave up 1 base, with 15 bases separating them. The CDR3 sequence is 17 residues long. CDR1 and CDR2 (germline): MNHEY, SMNVEV (reference sequence). As DNA, the CDR3 is TGTGCCAGCAGTTTAAGCTTAGGAGGAAGTTCCTACAATGAGCAGTTCTTC. Its protein is CASSLSLGGSSYNEQFF.

The chain couples TRBV10-3 to TRBJ2-7, with D perhaps TRBD1 (6 bases). The germline V gene encodes CDR1 ENHRY and CDR2 SYGVKD. Trimming left V 6 bases short and J 4 bases short, with 19 bases between. The CDR3 is made up of 15 amino acids. The CDR3, as DNA: TGTGCCATCAGGAGCGCGGAACAGGGTGGATACGAGCAGTACTTC. Residues: CAIRSAEQGGYEQYF.

This clonotype was counted only a few times. This sequence joins TRBV7-2 and TRBJ1-1; tentatively, D is TRBD1 (5 bases). Between the trimmed V and J ends, which lost 1 base and 1 base, there was a span of 16 bases. The germline gives CDR1 SGHTA, CDR2 FQGNSA. This CDR3 contains 17 residues. CDR3 amino acids: CASSLVTGPWGNTEAFF. CDR3 sequence (DNA): TGTGCCAGCAGCTTAGTAACAGGCCCTTGGGGGAACACTGAAGCTTTCTTT.

This clonotype appeared a few times. This sequence joins TRBV30 and TRBJ2-7; 9 nucleotides match TRBD1. The CDR3 consists of 13 residues. The junction had 3 bases not matched to a gene; V was cut back by 3 bases and J by 3 bases. Germline V CDR1 and CDR2: GTSNPN, SVGIG (reference sequence). This chain's CDR3 is CAWSTGGGYEQYF. In DNA, the CDR3 is TGTGCCTGGAGCACAGGGGGCGGCTACGAGCAGTACTTC.

V and J are TRBV7-9 and TRBJ1-1, with D tentatively TRBD1 (6 bases). Trimming pared 5 bases from V and 1 base from J, leaving 23 bases between. Germline CDR1 reads SEHNR; CDR2 reads FQNEAQ (reference sequence). This CDR3 has 18 amino acids. CDR3 sequence: CASSTIRGAPIPNTEAFF. The CDR3 coding sequence is TGTGCCAGCAGCACCATCCGGGGGGCGCCGATTCCGAACACTGAAGCTTTCTTT.

This clonotype was counted between two and nine times. The genes are TRBV12-3 or TRBV12-4 and TRBJ2-5, with 7 bases fitting TRBD2. Matching the DNA end better, TRBJ2-7 makes the J call doubtful. The CDR3 is made up of 15 amino acids. CDR3 residues: CASSLLGRADYEQYF. The CDR3 coding sequence is TGTGCCAGCAGTTTATTAGGGAGGGCCGACTACGAGCAGTACTTC.

The rearrangement joins TRBV7-2 to TRBJ1-4; D gene ambiguous. CDR3 length: 13 amino acids. The ends were cut back, 5 bases at V and 8 bases at J, with 12 bases in the middle. Looked up from germline, CDR1 is SGHTA and CDR2 is FQGNSA. The CDR3 region is CTSSLPGWEKLFF. CDR3 nucleotide sequence: TGTACCAGCAGCCTCCCGGGTTGGGAAAAACTGTTTTTT.

This clonotype was counted between two and nine times. This chain uses TRBV28 with TRBJ2-3; D remains ambiguous. Trimming removed 8 bases at V and 4 bases at J, with 13 bases between. Germline V gene lookup returns CDR1 MDHEN and CDR2 SYDVKM. The CDR3 is 13 residues long. CDR3 coding DNA: TGTGCCAGCCGCATCTGGAGTTCAGATACGCAGTATTTT. Its protein product is CASRIWSSDTQYF.

This clonotype turned up a few times. A much larger clone lies one base from this, so it may be a read error. The rearrangement uses TRBV5-6 and TRBJ1-1; D remains ambiguous. CDR3 length: 13 amino acids. Germline V CDR1 and CDR2: SGHDT, YYEEEE. Trimming stripped 2 bases from V and 1 base from J, with 6 bases between. The CDR3 region has the DNA TGTGCCAGCAGCTTCGGTGCGAACACTGAAGCTTTCTTT. Its protein is CASSFGANTEAFF.

V and J are TRBV20-1 and TRBJ2-3; TRBD2 matches 7 bases. Germline V gene lookup returns CDR1 DFQATT and CDR2 SNEGSKA (reference sequence). The CDR3 contains 14 residues. The CDR3 is CSQVGEGLTDTQYF. CDR3 coding DNA: TGCAGCCAGGTGGGGGAGGGACTCACAGATACGCAGTATTTT.

The V and J genes are TRBV27 and TRBJ1-2; the D gene is possibly TRBD1 (6 bases). The V gene lost 5 bases and the J gene lost 3 bases, with 16 bases spanning the gap. This CDR3 has 15 amino acids. Per germline, CDR1 MNHEY and CDR2 SMNVEV (reference sequence). In nucleotides, the CDR3 is TGTGCCAGCAGTCCCCGGGGGCCGGCTTACTATGGCTACACCTTC. The encoded protein is CASSPRGPAYYGYTF.